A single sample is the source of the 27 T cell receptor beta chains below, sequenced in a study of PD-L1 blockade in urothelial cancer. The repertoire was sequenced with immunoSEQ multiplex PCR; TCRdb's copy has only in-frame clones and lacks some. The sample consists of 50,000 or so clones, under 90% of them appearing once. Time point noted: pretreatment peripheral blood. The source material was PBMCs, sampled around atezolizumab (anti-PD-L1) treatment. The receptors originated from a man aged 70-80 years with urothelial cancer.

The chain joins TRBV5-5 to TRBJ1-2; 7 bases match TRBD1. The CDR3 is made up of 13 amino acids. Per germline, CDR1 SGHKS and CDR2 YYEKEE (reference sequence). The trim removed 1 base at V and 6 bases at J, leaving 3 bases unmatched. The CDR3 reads CASSLNTGDGYTF. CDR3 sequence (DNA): TGTGCCAGCAGCTTGAATACAGGGGATGGCTACACCTTC.

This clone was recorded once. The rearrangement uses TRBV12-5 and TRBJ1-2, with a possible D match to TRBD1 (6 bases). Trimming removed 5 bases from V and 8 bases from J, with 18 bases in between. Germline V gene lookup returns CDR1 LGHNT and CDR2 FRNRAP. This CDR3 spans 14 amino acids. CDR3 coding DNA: TGTGCTAGTGGTCGATCGGGGACACCCGACGGCTACACCTTC. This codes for CASGRSGTPDGYTF.

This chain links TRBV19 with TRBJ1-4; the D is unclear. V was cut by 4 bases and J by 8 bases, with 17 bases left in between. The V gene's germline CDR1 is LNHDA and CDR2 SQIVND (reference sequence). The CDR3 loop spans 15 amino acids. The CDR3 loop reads CASSNSYRVSEKLFF. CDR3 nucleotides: TGTGCCAGTAGTAACTCATACAGAGTCTCCGAAAAACTGTTTTTT.

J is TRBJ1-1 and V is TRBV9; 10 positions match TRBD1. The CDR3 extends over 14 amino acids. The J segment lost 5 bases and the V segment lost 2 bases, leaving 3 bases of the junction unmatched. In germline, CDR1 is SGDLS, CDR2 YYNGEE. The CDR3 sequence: CASSVVGQGTEAFF. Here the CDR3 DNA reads TGTGCCAGCAGCGTGGTGGGACAGGGGACTGAAGCTTTCTTT.

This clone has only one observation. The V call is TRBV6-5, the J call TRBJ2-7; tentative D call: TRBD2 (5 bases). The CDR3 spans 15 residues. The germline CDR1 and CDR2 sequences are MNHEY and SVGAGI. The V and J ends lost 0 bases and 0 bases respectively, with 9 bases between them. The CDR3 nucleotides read TGTGCCAGCAGTTACTCGAGGGCAGGCTCCTACGAGCAGTACTTC. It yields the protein CASSYSRAGSYEQYF.

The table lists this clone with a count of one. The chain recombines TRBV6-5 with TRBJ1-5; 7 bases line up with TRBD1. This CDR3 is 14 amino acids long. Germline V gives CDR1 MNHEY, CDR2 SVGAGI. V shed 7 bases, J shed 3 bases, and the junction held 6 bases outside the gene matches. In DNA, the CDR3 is TGTGCCAGCAAAAGACAGGGAAACAATCAGCCCCAGCATTTT. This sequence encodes CASKRQGNNQPQHF.

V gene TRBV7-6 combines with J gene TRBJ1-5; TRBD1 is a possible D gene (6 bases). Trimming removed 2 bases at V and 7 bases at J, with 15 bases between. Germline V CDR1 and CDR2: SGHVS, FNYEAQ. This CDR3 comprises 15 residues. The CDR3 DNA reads TGTGCCAGCAGCTTAAGTGGGGGCGCGGAACAGCCCCAGCATTTT. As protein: CASSLSGGAEQPQHF.

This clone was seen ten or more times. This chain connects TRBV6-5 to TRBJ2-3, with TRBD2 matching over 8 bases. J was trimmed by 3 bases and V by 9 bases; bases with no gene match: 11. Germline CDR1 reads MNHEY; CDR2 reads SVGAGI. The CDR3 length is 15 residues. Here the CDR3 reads CASSPASGRTDTQYF. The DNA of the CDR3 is TGTGCCAGTAGTCCCGCCAGCGGGAGAACAGATACGCAGTATTTT.

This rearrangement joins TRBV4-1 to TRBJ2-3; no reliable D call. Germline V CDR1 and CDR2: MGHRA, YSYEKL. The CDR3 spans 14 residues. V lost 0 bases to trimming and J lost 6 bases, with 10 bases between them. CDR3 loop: CASSQDSSVDTQYF. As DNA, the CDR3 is TGCGCCAGCAGCCAAGATTCGTCTGTGGATACGCAGTATTTT.

This chain's CDR3 is CASSTSETQYF. The DNA of the CDR3 is TGTGCCAGCAGCACTTCAGAGACCCAGTACTTC. This sequence joins TRBV11-2 and TRBJ2-5; D is unclear. This CDR3 has 11 amino acids. V was shortened by 5 bases and J by 4 bases, with 5 bases between the two germline ends. Germline values: CDR1 SGHAT, CDR2 FQNNGV.

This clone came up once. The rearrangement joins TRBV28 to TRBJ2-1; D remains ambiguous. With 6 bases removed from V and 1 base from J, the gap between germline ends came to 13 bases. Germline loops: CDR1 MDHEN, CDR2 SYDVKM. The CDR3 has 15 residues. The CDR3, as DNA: TGTGCCAGCAGCCCGCCTGGAGCTTCCTACAATGAGCAGTTCTTC. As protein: CASSPPGASYNEQFF.

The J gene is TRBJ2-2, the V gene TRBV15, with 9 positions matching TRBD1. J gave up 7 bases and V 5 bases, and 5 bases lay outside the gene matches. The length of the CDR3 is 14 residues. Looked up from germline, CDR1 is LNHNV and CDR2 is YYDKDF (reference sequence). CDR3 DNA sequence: TGTGCCACCAGCGCGAACAGGGGGCTCGGGGAGCTGTTTTTT. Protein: CATSANRGLGELFF. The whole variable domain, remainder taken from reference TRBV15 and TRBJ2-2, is DAMVIQNPRYQVTQFGKPVTLSCSQTLNHNVMYWYQQKSSQAPKLLFHYYDKDFNNEADTPDNFQSRRPNTSFCFLDIRSPGLGDTAMYLCATSANRGLGELFFGEGSRLTVL.

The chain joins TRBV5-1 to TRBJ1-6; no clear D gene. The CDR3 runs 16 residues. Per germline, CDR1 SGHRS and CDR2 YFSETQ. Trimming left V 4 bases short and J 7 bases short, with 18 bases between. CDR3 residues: CASSRGEGLMNSPLHF. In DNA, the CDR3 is TGCGCCAGCAGCCGCGGAGAGGGCTTAATGAATTCACCCCTCCACTTT. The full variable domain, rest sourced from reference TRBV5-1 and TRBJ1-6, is KAGVTQTPRYLIKTRGQQVTLSCSPISGHRSVSWYQQTPGQGLQFLFEYFSETQRNKGNFPGRFSGRQFSNSRSEMNVSTLELGDSALYLCASSRGEGLMNSPLHFGNGTRLTVT.

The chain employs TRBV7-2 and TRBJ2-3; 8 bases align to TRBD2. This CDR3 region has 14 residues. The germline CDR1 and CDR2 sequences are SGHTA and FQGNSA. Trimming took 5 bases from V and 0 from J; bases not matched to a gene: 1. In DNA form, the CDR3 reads TGTGCCAGCAGCCGGGGGGGTAGCACAGATACGCAGTATTTT. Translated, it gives CASSRGGSTDTQYF.

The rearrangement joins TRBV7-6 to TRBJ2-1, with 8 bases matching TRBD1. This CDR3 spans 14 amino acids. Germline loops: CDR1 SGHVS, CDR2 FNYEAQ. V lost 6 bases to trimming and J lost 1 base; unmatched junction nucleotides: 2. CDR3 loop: CASSRQGSYNEQFF. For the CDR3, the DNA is TGTGCCAGCAGTCGACAGGGGTCCTACAATGAGCAGTTCTTC.

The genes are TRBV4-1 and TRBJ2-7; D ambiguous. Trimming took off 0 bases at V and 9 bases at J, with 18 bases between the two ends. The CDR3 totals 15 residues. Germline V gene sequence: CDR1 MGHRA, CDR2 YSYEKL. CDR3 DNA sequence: TGCGCCAGCAGCCAAGACGAGGAGCTTCTACGATGGCAGTACTTC. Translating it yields CASSQDEELLRWQYF.

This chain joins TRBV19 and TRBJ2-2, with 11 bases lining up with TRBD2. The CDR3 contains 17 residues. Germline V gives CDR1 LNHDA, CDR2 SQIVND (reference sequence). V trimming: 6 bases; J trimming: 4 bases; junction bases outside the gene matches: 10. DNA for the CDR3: TGTGCCAGTAGCCCATCTTCGACTAGCGGGGTCACCGGGGAGCTGTTTTTT. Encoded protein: CASSPSSTSGVTGELFF.

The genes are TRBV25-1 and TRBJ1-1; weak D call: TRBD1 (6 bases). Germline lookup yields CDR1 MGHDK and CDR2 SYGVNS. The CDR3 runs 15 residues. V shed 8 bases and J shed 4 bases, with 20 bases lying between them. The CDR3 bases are TGTGCCAGCGCCCAAGAGCAGGGGTTCGGCACTGAAGCTTTCTTT. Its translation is CASAQEQGFGTEAFF.

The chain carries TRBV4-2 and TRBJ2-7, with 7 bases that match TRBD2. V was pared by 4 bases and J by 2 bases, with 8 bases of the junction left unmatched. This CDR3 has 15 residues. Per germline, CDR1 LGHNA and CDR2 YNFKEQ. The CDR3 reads CASSLEGGTTYEQYF. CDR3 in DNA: TGTGCCAGCAGCCTCGAGGGCGGGACTACCTACGAGCAGTACTTC.

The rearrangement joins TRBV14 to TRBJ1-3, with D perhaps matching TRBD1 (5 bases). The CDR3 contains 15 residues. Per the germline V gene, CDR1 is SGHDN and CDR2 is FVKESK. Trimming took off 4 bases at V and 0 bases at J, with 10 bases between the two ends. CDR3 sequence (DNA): TGTGCCAGCAGCCTTGCCGGGGGCTCTGGAAACACCATATATTTT. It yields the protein CASSLAGGSGNTIYF.

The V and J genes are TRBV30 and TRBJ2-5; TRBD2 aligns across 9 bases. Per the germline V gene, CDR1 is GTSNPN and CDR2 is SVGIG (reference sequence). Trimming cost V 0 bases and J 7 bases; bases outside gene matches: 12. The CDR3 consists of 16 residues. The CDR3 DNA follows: TGTGCCTGGAGTGTACCGGGTAGCGGGGGCCGGGGGACCCAGTACTTC. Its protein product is CAWSVPGSGGRGTQYF.

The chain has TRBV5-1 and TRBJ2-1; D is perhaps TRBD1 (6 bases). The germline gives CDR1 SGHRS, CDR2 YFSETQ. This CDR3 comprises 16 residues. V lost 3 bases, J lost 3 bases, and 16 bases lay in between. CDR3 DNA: TGCGCCAGCAGCTCGCAAGTCGACAGGTTCTACAATGAGCAGTTCTTC. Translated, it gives CASSSQVDRFYNEQFF.

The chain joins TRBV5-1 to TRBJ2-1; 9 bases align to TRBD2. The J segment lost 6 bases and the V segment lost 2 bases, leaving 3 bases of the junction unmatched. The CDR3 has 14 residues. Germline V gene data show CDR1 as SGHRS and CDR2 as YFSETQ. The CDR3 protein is CASSLGSGSNEQFF. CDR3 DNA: TGCGCCAGCAGCTTAGGTAGCGGGAGCAATGAGCAGTTCTTC.

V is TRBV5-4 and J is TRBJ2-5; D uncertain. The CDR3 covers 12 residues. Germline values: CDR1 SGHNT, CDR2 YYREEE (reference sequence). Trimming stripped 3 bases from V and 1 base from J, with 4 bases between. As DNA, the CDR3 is TGTGCCAGCAGCTCCGTCCAAGAGACCCAGTACTTC. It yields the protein CASSSVQETQYF.

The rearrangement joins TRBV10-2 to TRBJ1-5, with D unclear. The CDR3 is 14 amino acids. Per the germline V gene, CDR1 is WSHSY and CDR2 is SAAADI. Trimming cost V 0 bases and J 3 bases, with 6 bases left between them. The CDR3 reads CASSESGPNQPQHF. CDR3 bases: TGCGCCAGCAGTGAGTCCGGTCCCAATCAGCCCCAGCATTTT.

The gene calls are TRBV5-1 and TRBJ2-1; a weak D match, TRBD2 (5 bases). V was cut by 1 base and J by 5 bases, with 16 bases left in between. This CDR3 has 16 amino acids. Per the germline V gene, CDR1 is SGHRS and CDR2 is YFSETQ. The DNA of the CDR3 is TGCGCCAGCAGCTTGAAACAGATTTCCGGGGACAATGAGCAGTTCTTC. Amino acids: CASSLKQISGDNEQFF.

The chain's CDR3 is CASSQTGKNEQFF. In nucleotides, the CDR3 is TGTGCCAGCAGCCAGACAGGGAAGAATGAGCAGTTCTTC. J is TRBJ2-1 and V is TRBV7-3; 7 bases agree with TRBD1. CDR1 SGHTA and CDR2 FQGTGA come from the germline V gene. The CDR3 length is 13 residues. Trimming cost V 5 bases and J 7 bases; bases outside gene matches: 5.